Shown below are 30 T cell receptor beta chains from a single sample sequenced in a study of T cell responses to AZD1222 COVID-19 vaccine. The repertoire was sequenced with immunoSEQ multiplex PCR; TCRdb's copy has only in-frame clones and lacks some. The sample has about 180,000 clones, roughly 89% seen once. Sequenced material: peripheral blood, taken on day 0 of AZD1222 vaccination. The receptors shown here come from an adult in good health.

The rearrangement uses TRBV6-5 and TRBJ1-2; TRBD1 agrees at 7 bases. The CDR3 loop spans 14 amino acids. Trimming cost V 0 bases and J 4 bases; bases outside gene matches: 2. Germline CDR1 MNHEY, CDR2 SVGAGI. For the CDR3, the DNA is TGTGCCAGCAGTTACTCGGGGACAGTCTATGGCTACACCTTC. Residues: CASSYSGTVYGYTF.

The gene calls are TRBV15 and TRBJ1-2; D is uncertain. Trimming stripped 3 bases from V and 0 bases from J, with 11 bases between. Germline V gene sequence: CDR1 LNHNV, CDR2 YYDKDF (reference sequence). CDR3 length: 15 amino acids. This chain's CDR3 is CATSRDGTSNYGYTF. CDR3 nucleotides: TGTGCCACCAGCAGGGACGGCACGTCTAACTATGGCTACACCTTC.

This clone came up once. This chain uses TRBV21-1 with TRBJ1-5. TRBV21-1 is termed a pseudogene. CDR3 length: 15 amino acids. The CDR3, as DNA: TGTGCCAGCAGCAAAGGGAAGGGAGGTAGGCAGCCCCAGCATTTT. Encoded protein: CASSKGKGGRQPQHF.

CDR3 in DNA: TGTGCCAGCAGCCGGACAGGTGAAGTGGACTATGGCTACACCTTC. It yields the protein CASSRTGEVDYGYTF. This chain joins TRBV14 and TRBJ1-2; 7 positions agree with TRBD1. V shed 4 bases, J shed 3 bases, and the junction held 8 bases outside the gene matches. The CDR3 spans 15 residues. Germline values: CDR1 SGHDN, CDR2 FVKESK.

DNA of the CDR3: TGTGCCACCAGCAGGGGGGACAGTCGGCTTTATGGCTACACCTTC. Residues: CATSRGDSRLYGYTF. The chain combines TRBV15 with TRBJ1-2; 7 positions agree with TRBD1. The V gene end was trimmed by 3 bases and the J gene end by 5 bases; junction bases not matched to a gene: 9. The germline V gene encodes CDR1 LNHNV and CDR2 YYDKDF (reference sequence). The CDR3 runs to 15 residues.

The chain uses TRBV30 and TRBJ2-4; TRBD2 matches 10 bases. With V trimmed by 1 base and J by 8 bases, 8 bases remained unmatched. CDR3 length: 15 amino acids. Germline V CDR1 and CDR2: GTSNPN, SVGIG (reference sequence). CDR3 in amino acids: CAWSGTSGGTDIQYF. The CDR3 nucleotides are TGTGCCTGGAGTGGGACTAGCGGTGGGACGGACATTCAGTACTTC. Full variable domain (rest looked up from reference TRBV30 and TRBJ2-4): SQTIHQWPATLVQPVGSPLSLECTVEGTSNPNLYWYRQAAGRGLQLLFYSVGIGQISSEVPQNLSASRPQDRQFILSSKKLLLSDSGFYLCAWSGTSGGTDIQYFGAGTRLSVL.

The genes are TRBV4-1 and TRBJ2-3; tentatively, D is TRBD1 (6 bases). Germline V CDR1 and CDR2: MGHRA, YSYEKL. The CDR3 contains 17 residues. V was cut by 3 bases and J by 6 bases, with 22 bases left in between. The CDR3: CASSHRHGGRGRDTQYF. The CDR3, as DNA: TGCGCCAGCAGCCACCGACATGGGGGCAGGGGAAGGGATACGCAGTATTTT.

This chain's CDR3 is CASSQPPGTGAFEQYF. The DNA of the CDR3 is TGTGCCAGCAGCCAACCACCCGGGACAGGGGCCTTTGAGCAGTACTTC. The chain links TRBV4-2 to TRBJ2-7; the match to TRBD1 covers 10 bases. From germline, CDR1 is LGHNA and CDR2 YNFKEQ. The junction had 11 bases not matched to a gene; V was cut back by 2 bases and J by 7 bases. There are 16 residues in the CDR3.

The chain is built from TRBV7-3 and TRBJ2-3, with 8 bases matching TRBD2. With V trimmed by 5 bases and J by 5 bases, 3 bases remained unmatched. Germline CDR1 and CDR2: SGHTA and FQGTGA. There are 13 residues in the CDR3. Here the CDR3 DNA reads TGTGCCAGCAGCCCGGGAGGGGGAGATACGCAGTATTTT. Its translation is CASSPGGGDTQYF.

This rearrangement joins TRBV27 to TRBJ1-4, with TRBD1 matching over 7 bases. Germline CDR1 reads MNHEY; CDR2 reads SMNVEV (reference sequence). V gave up 7 bases and J gave up 5 bases; unmatched junction bases: 16. The CDR3 runs to 17 residues. This CDR3 is CASKQRGDRVGNEKLFF. CDR3 nucleotide sequence: TGTGCCAGCAAGCAGAGAGGTGACAGGGTTGGGAATGAAAAACTGTTTTTT.

This clone was detected only once. The rearrangement links TRBV11-2 to TRBJ2-1; tentative D call: TRBD2 (6 bases). CDR1 is SGHAT and CDR2 is FQNNGV in the germline V gene. V was shortened by 0 bases and J by 6 bases, with 9 bases between the two germline ends. This CDR3 region has 14 residues. The CDR3 DNA is TGTGCCAGCAGCTTAGAATTCGGGAGCAATGAGCAGTTCTTC. It yields the protein CASSLEFGSNEQFF.

J is TRBJ1-1 and V is TRBV7-8; D might be TRBD1 (5 bases). The V and J ends lost 2 bases and 1 base respectively, with 8 bases between them. This CDR3 region has 14 residues. Per germline, CDR1 SGHVS and CDR2 FQNEAQ. CDR3 amino acids: CASSLLTGNTEAFF. DNA for the CDR3: TGTGCCAGCAGCTTACTCACAGGGAACACTGAAGCTTTCTTT.

In nucleotides, the CDR3 is TGTGCCAGCAGTTCCCCTTTTCGACAGGGTAGCGGCTCACCCCTCCACTTT. Amino acid sequence: CASSSPFRQGSGSPLHF. The chain joins TRBV28 to TRBJ1-6; 7 nucleotides line up with TRBD1. Germline trimming cut 4 bases from V and 10 bases from J; bases unmatched to any gene: 16. Germline V gene sequence: CDR1 MDHEN, CDR2 SYDVKM. The CDR3 extends over 17 amino acids.

The chain joins TRBV12-2 to TRBJ2-7; no check of the table's D call, TRBD1, against the DNA was made. TRBV12-2 is described as a pseudogene. This CDR3 is built from 18 residues. CDR3 nucleotides: TGTGCAAGTCGCCGCCCTGGGTACGCCGAGACAGCTATCTACGAGCAGTACGTC. Translation gives CASRRPGYAETAIYEQYV.

The chain links TRBV29-1 to TRBJ2-7; the match to TRBD2 covers 8 bases. Per the germline V gene, CDR1 is SQVTM and CDR2 is ANQGSEA. The CDR3 has 11 residues. J lost 6 bases, V lost 4 bases, and 2 bases had no gene match. The CDR3: CSVGLASEQYF. The DNA of the CDR3 is TGCAGCGTTGGACTAGCGTCCGAGCAGTACTTC.

This chain uses TRBV19 with TRBJ1-4; TRBD1 agrees at 10 bases. The ends lost 3 bases at V and 8 bases at J; junction bases unmatched: 12. Germline CDR1 and CDR2: LNHDA and SQIVND (reference sequence). CDR3 length: 17 amino acids. CDR3 bases: TGTGCCAGTAGTATCCGGGACAGGGGCCCTCCGAGGGAAAAACTGTTTTTT. Translating gives CASSIRDRGPPREKLFF. The full variable domain, with the rest looked up from reference TRBV19 and TRBJ1-4, is DGGITQSPKYLFRKEGQNVTLSCEQNLNHDAMYWYRQDPGQGLRLIYYSQIVNDFQKGDIAEGYSVSREKKESFPLTVTSAQKNPTAFYLCASSIRDRGPPREKLFFGSGTQLSVL.

In its sample, this clone was seen once. The chain recombines TRBV30 with TRBJ1-1, with a tentative D call TRBD1 (6 bases). Germline V CDR1 and CDR2: GTSNPN, SVGIG (reference sequence). The V end was cut by 5 bases, the J end by 0 bases, with 13 bases between. This CDR3 is 14 amino acids long. The CDR3 reads CAWVQGVLNTEAFF. CDR3 bases: TGTGCCTGGGTACAGGGTGTGTTGAACACTGAAGCTTTCTTT.

The chain recombines TRBV29-1 with TRBJ2-3; 15 nucleotides line up with TRBD2. The junction had 9 bases not matched to a gene; V was cut back by 5 bases and J by 6 bases. Germline assignment: CDR1 SQVTM and CDR2 ANQGSEA. There are 16 residues in the CDR3. The CDR3 nucleotides read TGCAGCGTTCCCAGAGGACTAGCGGGGGGGAGTGATACGCAGTATTTT. This gives the protein CSVPRGLAGGSDTQYF.

V gene TRBV11-2 combines with J gene TRBJ2-7, with D possibly matching TRBD2 (6 bases). Germline assignment: CDR1 SGHAT and CDR2 FQNNGV. Trimming took 4 bases from V and 0 from J, leaving 13 bases between them. The CDR3 totals 15 residues. This CDR3 reads CASSSLKRVSYEQYF. The CDR3 coding sequence is TGTGCCAGCAGCTCCTTGAAGCGGGTCTCCTACGAGCAGTACTTC. The full variable domain, in which reference TRBV11-2 and TRBJ2-7 provide the parts outside the CDR3, is EAGVAQSPRYKIIEKRQSVAFWCNPISGHATLYWYQQILGQGPKLLIQFQNNGVVDDSQLPKDRFSAERLKGVDSTLKIQPAKLEDSAVYLCASSSLKRVSYEQYFGPGTRLTVT.

The chain joins TRBV5-1 to TRBJ1-6; 7 nucleotides line up with TRBD1. The CDR3 is made up of 15 amino acids. V dropped 7 bases and J dropped 5; count of bases not matched to a gene: 9. Germline V CDR1 and CDR2: SGHRS, YFSETQ. The CDR3 reads CASQTGTADNSPLHF. The DNA of the CDR3 is TGCGCCAGCCAGACAGGGACCGCCGATAATTCACCCCTCCACTTT.

A few counts support this clone. The gene calls are TRBV3-1 (or the pseudogene TRBV3-2) and TRBJ1-1, with D possibly TRBD1 on 5 matching bases. The length of the CDR3 is 16 residues. V shed 4 bases and J shed 2 bases, with 17 bases lying between them. Germline V gene lookup returns CDR1 LGHDT and CDR2 YNNKEL (reference sequence). The CDR3 coding sequence is TGTGCCAGCAGCCCCGGTGGGGGTTTGAGAAACACTGAAGCTTTCTTT. Translating gives CASSPGGGLRNTEAFF.

The V gene is TRBV7-2, the J gene TRBJ2-7; 8 nucleotides align to TRBD2. The germline V gene encodes CDR1 SGHTA and CDR2 FQGNSA. Germline trimming cut 0 bases from V and 0 bases from J; bases unmatched to any gene: 16. The CDR3 length is 20 residues. CDR3 DNA sequence: TGTGCCAGCAGCTTAGCGCTGGGACTAGTCGGTCGCCACAGCTCCTACGAGCAGTACTTC. Residues: CASSLALGLVGRHSSYEQYF. Full variable domain (missing parts from reference TRBV7-2 and TRBJ2-7): GAGVSQSPSNKVTEKGKDVELRCDPISGHTALYWYRQSLGQGLEFLIYFQGNSAPDKSGLPSDRFSAERTGGSVSTLTIQRTQQEDSAVYLCASSLALGLVGRHSSYEQYFGPGTRLTVT.

V usage is TRBV6-1 and J usage is TRBJ1-4; D gene unclear. This CDR3 region has 15 residues. Germline assignment: CDR1 MNHNS and CDR2 SASEGT. V was trimmed by 2 bases and J by 4 bases, leaving 11 bases between them. CDR3 region: CASSEQQGSNEKLFF. Written as DNA, the CDR3 is TGTGCCAGCAGTGAACAGCAAGGAAGTAATGAAAAACTGTTTTTT.

The chain has TRBV3-1 (or the pseudogene TRBV3-2) and TRBJ1-4; D might be TRBD1 (5 bases). With 4 bases removed from V and 5 bases from J, the gap between germline ends came to 11 bases. The CDR3 extends over 14 amino acids. From germline, CDR1 is LGHDT and CDR2 YNNKEL (reference sequence). CDR3 in amino acids: CASSPGRVNEKLFF. CDR3 nucleotides: TGTGCCAGCAGCCCGGGCAGGGTAAATGAAAAACTGTTTTTT.

CDR3 amino acids: CASRPLAGNTGELFF. The CDR3 DNA reads TGTGCCAGCAGGCCCCTAGCGGGGAACACCGGGGAGCTGTTTTTT. This rearrangement joins TRBV6-5 to TRBJ2-2, with TRBD2 matching over 8 bases. CDR1 is MNHEY and CDR2 is SVGAGI in the germline V gene. The V gene end was trimmed by 6 bases and the J gene end by 1 base; junction bases not matched to a gene: 4. This CDR3 is 15 amino acids long.

The genes are TRBV11-2 and TRBJ1-5; 7 positions match TRBD1. V was pared by 6 bases and J by 0 bases, with 8 bases of the junction left unmatched. The germline CDR1 and CDR2 sequences are SGHAT and FQNNGV. The CDR3 spans 16 residues. The CDR3 sequence is CASSPGQANSNQPQHF. CDR3 DNA sequence: TGTGCCAGCAGTCCTGGACAGGCTAATAGCAATCAGCCCCAGCATTTT.

The table lists this clone with a few counts. This rearrangement joins TRBV4-1 to TRBJ2-1; either TRBD1 or TRBD2 may fit D (5 bases each). The CDR3 covers 17 residues. Trimming stripped 0 bases from V and 8 bases from J, with 20 bases between. CDR1 and CDR2 (germline): MGHRA, YSYEKL. The CDR3 region is CASSQDTPSNEGYEQFF. The CDR3 nucleotides read TGCGCCAGCAGCCAAGATACTCCTAGCAATGAGGGGTATGAGCAGTTCTTC.

V and J are TRBV28 and TRBJ2-4; 9 positions match TRBD1. This CDR3 is built from 17 residues. Trimming took 4 bases from V and 0 from J; bases not matched to a gene: 7. CDR1 and CDR2 from the germline V gene are MDHEN and SYDVKM. This chain's CDR3 is CASSSDRGRLAKNIQYF. The DNA for the CDR3 is TGTGCCAGCAGTTCCGACAGGGGGAGGCTAGCCAAAAACATTCAGTACTTC.

The rearrangement joins TRBV27 to TRBJ2-7; maybe TRBD1 (5 bases). The CDR3 loop spans 13 amino acids. The germline V and J ends were trimmed by 2 bases and 6 bases, with 11 bases remaining between them. CDR1 MNHEY and CDR2 SMNVEV come from the germline V gene (reference sequence). The CDR3 loop reads CASSLIGRAEQYF. The CDR3 nucleotides are TGTGCCAGCAGTTTAATAGGCAGGGCCGAGCAGTACTTC.

The CDR3, as DNA: TGCGCCAGCAGCTTGCAGGGGTACCCTGGGGCCAACGTCCTGACTTTC. Its translation is CASSLQGYPGANVLTF. V is TRBV5-1 and J is TRBJ2-6, with a possible D match to TRBD1 (6 bases). Germline lookup yields CDR1 SGHRS and CDR2 YFSETQ. The CDR3 consists of 16 residues. Deletions cut 1 base from V and 2 bases from J, with 10 bases between. Full variable domain (rest looked up from reference TRBV5-1 and TRBJ2-6): KAGVTQTPRYLIKTRGQQVTLSCSPISGHRSVSWYQQTPGQGLQFLFEYFSETQRNKGNFPGRFSGRQFSNSRSEMNVSTLELGDSALYLCASSLQGYPGANVLTFGAGSRLTVL.